The 23 T cell receptor beta chains below all came from one sample that was sequenced in a study of blood T cells in healthy people across ages. A second roughly 7 to 12 cycle PCR used barcoded and J-beta primers. TCRdb processed the 5' RACE reads anew with MiXCR; each CDR3 protein has one entry. The sample has about 1.6 million distinct CDR3 sequences, roughly 30% seen once. Sequenced: blood. The receptors derive from a woman aged 25 to 39 in good health.

In its sample, this clonotype was seen many times. The gene calls are TRBV4-1 and TRBJ2-7; either TRBD1 or TRBD2 may fit D (5 bases each). The CDR3 has 12 residues. Germline V lookup: CDR1 MGHRA, CDR2 YSYEKL. Trimming shortened V by 1 base and J by 6 bases, and 7 bases separated the two germline ends. The CDR3: CASSQVGAEQYF. The CDR3 DNA sequence: TGCGCCAGCAGCCAAGTCGGGGCCGAGCAGTACTTC.

This sequence joins TRBV4-2 and TRBJ1-1; the D is unclear. CDR3 length: 18 amino acids. Trimming left V 0 bases short and J 5 bases short, with 22 bases between. CDR1 and CDR2 (germline): LGHNA, YNFKEQ. CDR3 sequence: CASSQDLDLGGTGTEAFF. The DNA for the CDR3 is TGTGCCAGCAGCCAAGATCTTGATTTGGGAGGAACGGGAACTGAAGCTTTCTTT.

This clonotype was found many times. J is TRBJ1-2 and V is TRBV4-2; D not certain. V lost 0 bases, J lost 3 bases, and 8 bases lay in between. The CDR3 is 14 amino acids. The germline V gene has CDR1 LGHNA and CDR2 YNFKEQ. The CDR3 spells CASSQDAADYGYTF. The CDR3 region has the DNA TGTGCCAGCAGCCAAGATGCAGCTGACTATGGCTACACCTTC.

The gene calls are TRBV6-2 or TRBV6-3 and TRBJ2-7; D uncertain. The CDR3 is 15 residues long. In germline, CDR1 is MNHEY, CDR2 SVGEGT. Trimming removed 5 bases from V and 3 bases from J, with 17 bases in between. CDR3 sequence: CASSDDRARGYEQYF. The CDR3 DNA sequence: TGTGCCAGCAGTGATGACCGAGCGCGTGGCTACGAGCAGTACTTC.

This clonotype was picked up a small number of times. The chain has TRBV4-1 and TRBJ1-6; unclear D gene. The CDR3 consists of 16 residues. V was cut by 1 base and J by 1 base, with 8 bases left in between. Germline CDR1 and CDR2: MGHRA and YSYEKL. DNA for the CDR3: TGCGCCAGCAGCCAAGTATCGGGTTCCTATAATTCACCCCTCCACTTT. It yields the protein CASSQVSGSYNSPLHF.

The V call is TRBV7-8, the J call TRBJ2-1; the match to TRBD2 covers 10 bases. This CDR3 has 18 amino acids. Looked up from germline, CDR1 is SGHVS and CDR2 is FQNEAQ. V lost 3 bases, J lost 4 bases, and 12 bases stayed unmatched. CDR3 amino acids: CASSFGLAETGCYNEQFF. The CDR3 bases are TGTGCCAGCAGCTTTGGACTAGCGGAGACGGGTTGTTACAATGAGCAGTTCTTC.

The chain combines TRBV12-3 or TRBV12-4 with TRBJ2-7, with 10 nucleotides matching TRBD1. The CDR3 is 16 amino acids. Trimming cost V 5 bases and J 1 base; bases outside gene matches: 8. The CDR3 nucleotides are TGTGCCAGCAGTACCCCGGGACAGGGGTTATCCTACGAGCAGTACTTC. Translating it yields CASSTPGQGLSYEQYF.

The chain uses TRBV4-1 and TRBJ1-1, with a possible D match to TRBD1 (5 bases). Germline V gene lookup returns CDR1 MGHRA and CDR2 YSYEKL. The length of the CDR3 is 13 residues. V was clipped by 10 bases and J by 3 bases, with 15 bases between them. CDR3 bases: TGCGCCACAGGAAGGGGAACGGACACTGAAGCTTTCTTT. Protein: CATGRGTDTEAFF.

This chain links TRBV20-1 with TRBJ1-2; D uncertain. Germline CDR1 DFQATT, CDR2 SNEGSKA (reference sequence). CDR3 size: 15 residues. V was clipped by 0 bases and J by 4 bases, with 15 bases between them. The CDR3 sequence: CSARDGGTGGYGYTF. The CDR3 DNA reads TGCAGTGCTAGAGATGGCGGCACCGGTGGCTATGGCTACACCTTC.

The J gene is TRBJ1-2, the V gene TRBV20-1; the match to TRBD1 covers 9 bases. J lost 1 base, V lost 3 bases, and 12 bases had no gene match. There are 17 residues in the CDR3. Germline lookup yields CDR1 DFQATT and CDR2 SNEGSKA (reference sequence). CDR3 protein: CSARGERDRANNYGYTF. DNA of the CDR3: TGCAGTGCTAGGGGGGAAAGGGACAGGGCAAATAACTATGGCTACACCTTC.

The chain links TRBV10-2 to TRBJ2-1; TRBD2 might be the D (8 bases). The CDR3 has 16 amino acids. V was shortened by 6 bases and J by 7 bases, with 22 bases between the two germline ends. Germline values: CDR1 WSHSY, CDR2 SAAADI. The CDR3, as DNA: TGCGCCAGCAGCCCAGGGGGACTAGTAAGGGGGAATGAGCAGTTCTTC. Protein product: CASSPGGLVRGNEQFF.

The table lists this clonotype with a few counts. The chain couples TRBV30 to TRBJ2-1; no definite D call. The CDR3 runs to 13 residues. Trimming took off 1 base at V and 2 bases at J, with 6 bases between the two ends. The germline CDR1 and CDR2 sequences are GTSNPN and SVGIG (reference sequence). The CDR3 coding sequence is TGTGCCTGGAGTGGGCAAGCCTACAATGAGCAGTTCTTC. It translates to CAWSGQAYNEQFF. Together with reference TRBV30 and TRBJ2-1, the CDR3 gives the full variable domain: SQTIHQWPATLVQPVGSPLSLECTVEGTSNPNLYWYRQAAGRGLQLLFYSVGIGQISSEVPQNLSASRPQDRQFILSSKKLLLSDSGFYLCAWSGQAYNEQFFGPGTRLTVL.

This clonotype came up a few times. The V gene is TRBV25-1, the J gene TRBJ2-3; D remains unclear. V lost 4 bases and J 6 bases, leaving 11 bases between the germline ends. Per the germline V gene, CDR1 is MGHDK and CDR2 is SYGVNS. The CDR3 contains 13 residues. The CDR3 reads CASSVRHADTQYF. CDR3 nucleotide sequence: TGTGCCAGCAGTGTCCGTCATGCCGATACGCAGTATTTT.

This chain connects TRBV7-9 to TRBJ2-1, with D possibly TRBD1 on 6 matching bases. Trimming pared 5 bases from V and 7 bases from J, leaving 12 bases between. The CDR3 contains 13 residues. CDR1 SEHNR and CDR2 FQNEAQ come from the germline V gene (reference sequence). Here the CDR3 reads CASSGDKRNEQFF. For the CDR3, the DNA is TGTGCCAGCAGCGGGGACAAAAGGAATGAGCAGTTCTTC.

This clonotype was picked up a small number of times. The J gene is TRBJ2-3, the V gene TRBV9; 8 bases align to TRBD2. This CDR3 comprises 14 residues. J lost 7 bases, V lost 1 base, and 5 bases had no gene match. Germline V gives CDR1 SGDLS, CDR2 YYNGEE. This chain's CDR3 is CASSVWGTSYTQYF. In nucleotides, the CDR3 is TGTGCCAGCAGCGTATGGGGGACTAGTTATACGCAGTATTTT.

This clonotype was seen only a few times. The CDR3 region has the DNA TGCGCCAGCAGCCAAGAGAGGAATAGAGGTGGGGCCAACGTCCTGACTTTC. Its protein is CASSQERNRGGANVLTF. The chain is built from TRBV4-1 and TRBJ2-6; no definite D call. V was cut by 0 bases and J by 3 bases, with 12 bases left in between. Germline loops: CDR1 MGHRA, CDR2 YSYEKL. The CDR3 length is 17 residues.

A note on this clonotype: A much larger clonotype is one base distant, so this may be a read error. The rearrangement links TRBV4-2 to TRBJ2-5; 8 bases line up with TRBD2. CDR1 is LGHNA, CDR2 YNFKEQ, per germline. J lost 0 bases, V lost 5 bases, and 5 bases had no gene match. The CDR3 sequence is 15 residues long. The chain's CDR3 is CASSSREGYQETQYF. The CDR3 nucleotides are TGTGCCAGCAGCTCTCGGGAGGGGTACCAAGAGACCCAGTACTTC.

In its sample, this clonotype was seen once. The V call is TRBV20-1, the J call TRBJ1-2; D unresolved. This CDR3 comprises 11 residues. Per germline, CDR1 DFQATT and CDR2 SNEGSKA (reference sequence). Trimming stripped 2 bases from V and 5 bases from J, with 6 bases between. CDR3 sequence reads: CSARPSYGYTF. CDR3 bases: TGCAGTGCTAGACCGTCTTATGGCTACACCTTC.

Notes on this clonotype: The junction and the germline gene differ at one end; a read error may be behind it. CDR3 in amino acids: CTSSFSRDVSYEQYF. CDR3 in DNA: TGTACCAGCAGCTTTTCCCGAGACGTCTCCTACGAGCAGTACTTC. The chain combines TRBV11-2 with TRBJ2-7; the D is unclear. Germline CDR1 is SGHAT and CDR2 is FQNNGV. The CDR3 totals 15 residues.

The chain recombines TRBV2 with TRBJ1-1, with D perhaps TRBD1 (6 bases). V lost 8 bases to trimming and J lost 7 bases, with 23 bases between them. Germline V gene lookup returns CDR1 SNHLY and CDR2 FYNNEI. There are 15 residues in the CDR3. The CDR3 nucleotides read TGTGCCAGCGGATTATATTTGGGACACCCTGGTGAAGCTTTCTTT. Protein sequence: CASGLYLGHPGEAFF.

The rearrangement joins TRBV15 to TRBJ2-2, with D maybe TRBD1 (8 bases). The CDR3 extends over 17 amino acids. CDR1 LNHNV and CDR2 YYDKDF come from the germline V gene (reference sequence). V dropped 3 bases and J dropped 7 bases, with 21 bases sitting between them. The CDR3 sequence: CATSRGQASGKGGELFF. Written as DNA, the CDR3 is TGTGCCACCAGCAGGGGACAGGCGAGCGGGAAGGGCGGGGAGCTGTTTTTT.

The J gene is TRBJ2-7, the V gene TRBV12-5, with a weak D call TRBD1 (7 bases). The CDR3 is 14 amino acids. V lost 7 bases to trimming and J lost 3 bases, with 16 bases between them. From germline, CDR1 is LGHNT and CDR2 FRNRAP. DNA of the CDR3: TGTGCTAGTGCCCCGGGGGACAGAGACTACGAGCAGTACTTC. This translates into CASAPGDRDYEQYF.

This clonotype appeared a few times. The rearrangement uses TRBV6-6 and TRBJ1-1, with a possible D match to TRBD1 (6 bases). V was cut by 11 bases and J by 6 bases, with 25 bases left in between. Germline CDR1 reads MNHNY; CDR2 reads SVGAGI (reference sequence). The CDR3 has 15 residues. The DNA of the CDR3 is TGTGCCGCCCAGGGGACCCGCGGGGGGGGAGCTGAAGCTTTCTTT. Translated, it gives CAAQGTRGGGAEAFF.